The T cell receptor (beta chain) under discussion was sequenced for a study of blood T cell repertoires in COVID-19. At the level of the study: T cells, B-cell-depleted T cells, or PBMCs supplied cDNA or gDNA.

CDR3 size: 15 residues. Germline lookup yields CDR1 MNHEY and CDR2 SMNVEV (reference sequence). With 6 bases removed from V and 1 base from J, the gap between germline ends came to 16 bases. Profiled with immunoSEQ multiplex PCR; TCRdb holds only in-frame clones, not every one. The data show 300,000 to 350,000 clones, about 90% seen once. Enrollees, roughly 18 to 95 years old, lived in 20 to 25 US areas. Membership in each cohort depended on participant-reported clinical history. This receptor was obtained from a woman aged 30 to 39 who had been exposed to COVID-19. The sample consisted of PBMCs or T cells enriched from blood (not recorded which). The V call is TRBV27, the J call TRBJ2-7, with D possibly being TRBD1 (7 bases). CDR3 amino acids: CASRTGMGGSYEQYF. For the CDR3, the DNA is TGTGCCAGCAGGACAGGGATGGGGGGTTCCTACGAGCAGTACTTC.